The sequence of this T cell receptor (beta chain) was determined in a study of blood T cell repertoires in COVID-19. V gave up 5 bases and J gave up 5 bases; unmatched junction bases: 9. Germline loops: CDR1 SGHKS, CDR2 YYEKEE (reference sequence). CDR3 length: 15 residues. Assay used: immunoSEQ multiplex PCR; TCRdb lists only in-frame clones, some missing. The sample records more than 55,000 clones, around 84% being singletons. The receptor was derived from an elderly woman with acute or convalescent COVID-19. Sequencing was carried out using peripheral blood. This sequence joins TRBV5-5 and TRBJ1-5; 8 bases align to TRBD1. The CDR3 sequence is CASSFGQGDDQPQHF. The CDR3 DNA reads TGTGCCAGCAGTTTTGGACAGGGTGACGATCAGCCCCAGCATTTT.